These 18 T cell receptor beta chains were all obtained from the same sample, sequenced in a study of CD8 T cells in Susac syndrome. The authors reverse transcribed roughly 0.5 to 1 ug RNA with random hexamers. TCRdb ran MiXCR on the immunoSEQ multiplex PCR reads and lists one entry per CDR3 protein. Of 100,000 to 150,000 distinct CDR3 sequences listed, approximately 79% are singletons. Sequencing was performed on CD8+ T cells from PBMCs. These receptors came from a human donor with multiple sclerosis.

The J gene is TRBJ1-2, the V gene TRBV28; D unresolved. There are 13 residues in the CDR3. V was cut by 2 bases and J by 5 bases, with 9 bases left in between. Germline CDR1 and CDR2: MDHEN and SYDVKM. The CDR3 region has the DNA TGTGCCAGCAGTTTAAAGGGAACGTATGGCTACACCTTC. Translation gives CASSLKGTYGYTF.

The V gene is TRBV11-3, the J gene TRBJ2-1, with TRBD2 matching over 9 bases. The germline V gene encodes CDR1 SGHNT and CDR2 YENEEA. Trimming took 5 bases from V and 3 from J; bases not matched to a gene: 8. This CDR3 is built from 16 residues. The CDR3 loop is CASSPQASGVYNEQFF. The CDR3 DNA reads TGTGCCAGCAGCCCCCAGGCTAGCGGGGTCTACAATGAGCAGTTCTTC.

The chain recombines TRBV29-1 with TRBJ2-2; 8 bases are a match to TRBD2. Trimming took 4 bases from V and 5 from J; bases not matched to a gene: 12. CDR1 SQVTM and CDR2 ANQGSEA come from the germline V gene. CDR3 size: 16 residues. The CDR3 is CSVVGAAGVSTGELFF. The CDR3 DNA follows: TGCAGCGTTGTAGGCGCAGCGGGAGTCTCGACCGGGGAGCTGTTTTTT.

The gene calls are TRBV7-9 and TRBJ2-7, with D possibly being TRBD1 (5 bases). This CDR3 is 13 amino acids long. The germline V gene has CDR1 SEHNR and CDR2 FQNEAQ (reference sequence). Trimming stripped 1 base from V and 6 bases from J, with 10 bases between. This CDR3 reads CASSLGAGPEQYF. The CDR3 region has the DNA TGTGCCAGCAGCTTAGGGGCAGGGCCCGAGCAGTACTTC.

The gene calls are TRBV4-1 and TRBJ2-7; D could derive from TRBD1 or TRBD2 (5 bases each). V was shortened by 0 bases and J by 3 bases, with 12 bases between the two germline ends. Germline assignment: CDR1 MGHRA and CDR2 YSYEKL. CDR3 length equals 15 residues. The CDR3 region is CASSQDLGTNYEQYV. The CDR3, as DNA: TGCGCCAGCAGCCAAGACCTCGGGACCAACTACGAGCAGTACGTC.

The CDR3 spells CSVESDRELQETQYF. Written as DNA, the CDR3 is TGCAGCGTTGAGAGCGATCGGGAGTTACAAGAGACCCAGTACTTC. The chain carries TRBV29-1 and TRBJ2-5, with a tentative D call TRBD2 (6 bases). In germline, CDR1 is SQVTM, CDR2 ANQGSEA. There are 15 residues in the CDR3. The V end lost 3 bases, the J end lost 2 bases, and 16 bases lay between the germline ends.

This rearrangement joins TRBV5-6 to TRBJ1-4, with TRBD1 matching 7 bases. V lost 3 bases and J lost 8; bases outside the gene matches: 13. The CDR3 spans 16 residues. Germline values: CDR1 SGHDT, CDR2 YYEEEE. DNA of the CDR3: TGTGCCAGCAGCTGGCTTACAGGGGTCAGGAGCGAAAAACTGTTTTTT. Translated: CASSWLTGVRSEKLFF.

V and J are TRBV30 and TRBJ1-2; TRBD1 matches 10 bases. This CDR3 is 10 amino acids long. The V gene end was trimmed by 8 bases and the J gene end by 6 bases; junction bases not matched to a gene: 0. From germline, CDR1 is GTSNPN and CDR2 SVGIG (reference sequence). CDR3: CAGTGDGYTF. CDR3 nucleotides: TGTGCCGGGACAGGGGATGGCTACACCTTC.

The chain joins TRBV28 to TRBJ1-2; no definite D call. The length of the CDR3 is 16 residues. CDR1 MDHEN and CDR2 SYDVKM come from the germline V gene. V was clipped by 1 base and J by 8 bases, with 20 bases between them. The CDR3 DNA is TGTGCCAGCAGTTTATTTTTATTTCGGGCGAAAGTGGGCTACACCTTC. Translated, it gives CASSLFLFRAKVGYTF.

The chain combines TRBV27 with TRBJ2-1, with D perhaps given as TRBD1 or TRBD2 (5 bases each). The CDR3 is 15 residues long. Germline CDR1 is MNHEY and CDR2 is SMNVEV (reference sequence). Trimming left V 3 bases short and J 6 bases short, with 15 bases between. The CDR3 coding sequence is TGTGCCAGCAGTTTGTTGGGACCGAGGATCAATGAGCAGTTCTTC. Translating gives CASSLLGPRINEQFF.

The gene calls are TRBV12-3 or TRBV12-4 and TRBJ1-5; tentative D call: TRBD1 (6 bases). The CDR3 has 16 residues. V lost 4 bases and J lost 1, with 14 bases in between. The CDR3 DNA is TGTGCCAGCAGTTCTACAGGGTGGTTGAGCAATCAGCCCCAGCATTTT. This translates into CASSSTGWLSNQPQHF.

This clonotype appeared a few times. This chain links TRBV11-1 with TRBJ2-5; a weak D match, TRBD1 (6 bases). The CDR3 is 16 amino acids. Trimming stripped 4 bases from V and 2 bases from J, with 17 bases between. Germline V gives CDR1 SGHAT, CDR2 FQDESV (reference sequence). CDR3 DNA: TGTGCCAGCAGCTATCTCTCCAGGGGTCCGCAAGAGACCCAGTACTTC. Amino acids: CASSYLSRGPQETQYF.

The CDR3 bases are TGTGCCAGCAGTAAAGACAGGGACTATGGCTACACCTTC. Its protein is CASSKDRDYGYTF. This chain joins TRBV25-1 and TRBJ1-2; TRBD1 agrees at 7 bases. CDR3 length: 13 residues. Trimming cost V 5 bases and J 3 bases; bases outside gene matches: 3. From germline, CDR1 is MGHDK and CDR2 SYGVNS.

CDR3 coding DNA: TGCAGTGCTAGAGAGGCAGGGCCAGAGACCCAGTACTTC. Its protein is CSAREAGPETQYF. The rearrangement uses TRBV20-1 and TRBJ2-5, with D perhaps TRBD1 (5 bases). Trimming shortened V by 0 bases and J by 4 bases, and 9 bases separated the two germline ends. The germline CDR1 and CDR2 sequences are DFQATT and SNEGSKA (reference sequence). This CDR3 region has 13 residues.

This clonotype has more than one count but fewer than ten. The chain employs TRBV10-3 and TRBJ2-3; 13 bases match TRBD2. Germline V gene lookup returns CDR1 ENHRY and CDR2 SYGVKD. V trimming: 2 bases; J trimming: 3 bases; junction bases outside the gene matches: 11. This CDR3 contains 19 residues. As DNA, the CDR3 is TGTGCCATCAGTGAGCAACTAGCGGGGGGGCAAGGAGAGACAGATACGCAGTATTTT. Protein sequence: CAISEQLAGGQGETDTQYF.

This chain uses TRBV20-1 with TRBJ2-2; D may be TRBD1 (5 bases). Germline V CDR1 and CDR2: DFQATT, SNEGSKA (reference sequence). This CDR3 spans 16 amino acids. The ends were cut back, 0 bases at V and 1 base at J, with 12 bases in the middle. CDR3 sequence reads: CSARDRDRENTGELFF. For the CDR3, the DNA is TGCAGTGCTAGAGATCGTGACAGAGAGAACACCGGGGAGCTGTTTTTT.

V and J are TRBV12-3 or TRBV12-4 and TRBJ1-2, with D perhaps matching TRBD1 (5 bases). V lost 5 bases, J lost 4 bases, and 14 bases lay in between. The CDR3 runs 14 residues. CDR3 in DNA: TGTGCCAGCAGTCAAGGGGAGATTGGCTATGGCTACACCTTC. Protein sequence: CASSQGEIGYGYTF.

The rearrangement links TRBV4-1 to TRBJ2-1, with a tentative D call TRBD1 (6 bases). This CDR3 comprises 15 residues. Deletions cut 1 base from V and 4 bases from J, with 11 bases between. Germline CDR1 MGHRA, CDR2 YSYEKL. The CDR3 is CASSQALDSYNEQFF. For the CDR3, the DNA is TGCGCCAGCAGCCAAGCTTTGGACAGTTACAATGAGCAGTTCTTC.